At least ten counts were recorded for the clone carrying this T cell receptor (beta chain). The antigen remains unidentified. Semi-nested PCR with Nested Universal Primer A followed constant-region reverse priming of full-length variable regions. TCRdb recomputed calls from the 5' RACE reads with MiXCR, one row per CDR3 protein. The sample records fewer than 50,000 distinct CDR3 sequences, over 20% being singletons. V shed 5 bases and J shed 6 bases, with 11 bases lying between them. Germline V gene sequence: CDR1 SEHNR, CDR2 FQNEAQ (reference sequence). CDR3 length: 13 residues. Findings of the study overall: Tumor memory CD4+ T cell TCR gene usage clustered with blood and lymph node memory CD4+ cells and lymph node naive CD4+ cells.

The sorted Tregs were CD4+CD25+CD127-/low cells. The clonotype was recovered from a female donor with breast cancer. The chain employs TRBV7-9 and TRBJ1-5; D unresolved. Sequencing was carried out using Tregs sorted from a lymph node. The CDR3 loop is CASSLRGGQPQHF. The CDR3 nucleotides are TGTGCCAGCAGCCTCAGAGGCGGTCAGCCCCAGCATTTT.